These 30 T cell receptor beta chains came from one sample sequenced in a study of blood T cell repertoires in COVID-19. Produced via immunoSEQ multiplex PCR; TCRdb's table is partial and in-frame only. The sample consists of approximately 300,000 clones, about nine tenths of them appearing once. What was sequenced was PBMCs or T cells enriched from blood (not recorded which). These receptors were taken from a man in his sixties who had recovered from COVID-19.

This sequence joins TRBV20-1 and TRBJ1-2; possible D gene TRBD1, 5 bases. Trimming shortened V by 6 bases and J by 7 bases, and 12 bases separated the two germline ends. The CDR3 length is 11 residues. Germline loops: CDR1 DFQATT, CDR2 SNEGSKA (reference sequence). The CDR3 DNA follows: TGCAGTGCAAGGGGAACAGCTGGCTACACCTTC. It codes for CSARGTAGYTF.

The J gene is TRBJ2-7, the V gene TRBV7-3; no firm D call. Germline V gives CDR1 SGHTA, CDR2 FQGTGA. The CDR3 is 15 amino acids. Deletions cut 5 bases from V and 1 base from J, with 15 bases between. DNA for the CDR3: TGTGCCAGCAGCCCCCCAGGCTGGTCTTCCTACGAGCAGTACTTC. This codes for CASSPPGWSSYEQYF.

The chain uses TRBV24-1 and TRBJ1-1; TRBD1 aligns across 9 bases. Trimming cost V 7 bases and J 0 bases; bases outside gene matches: 11. Germline V gene lookup returns CDR1 KGHDR and CDR2 SFDVKD. The CDR3 is 17 residues long. CDR3: CATSLGGQGALNTEAFF. The CDR3, as DNA: TGTGCCACCAGCCTAGGGGGACAGGGAGCCCTGAACACTGAAGCTTTCTTT.

The gene calls are TRBV29-1 and TRBJ1-1; no definite D call. The germline V gene has CDR1 SQVTM and CDR2 ANQGSEA. V shed 6 bases and J shed 1 base, with 6 bases lying between them. The CDR3 extends over 11 amino acids. The CDR3 bases are TGCAGCGTCGTCGGGAACACTGAAGCTTTCTTT. This encodes CSVVGNTEAFF.

In nucleotides, the CDR3 is TGCGCCAGCAGCTCCCTTTCGACAGGAAATTCACCCCTCCACTTT. Its translation: CASSSLSTGNSPLHF. This sequence joins TRBV5-1 and TRBJ1-6, with a weak D call TRBD1 (6 bases). Germline CDR1 and CDR2: SGHRS and YFSETQ. The CDR3 extends over 15 amino acids. Trimming removed 3 bases at V and 7 bases at J, with 14 bases between.

This chain uses TRBV5-1 with TRBJ2-7; D unclear. CDR1 and CDR2 from the germline V gene are SGHRS and YFSETQ. V lost 6 bases and J lost 2, with 18 bases in between. The CDR3 contains 15 residues. The CDR3 nucleotides read TGCGCCAGCACCCCCGCGCCGGGTCCCCCCTACGAGCAGTACTTC. Amino acids: CASTPAPGPPYEQYF.

The chain is built from TRBV29-1 and TRBJ2-5, with a tentative D call TRBD1 (6 bases). This CDR3 region has 13 residues. Germline V gene lookup returns CDR1 SQVTM and CDR2 ANQGSEA. V lost 5 bases to trimming and J lost 2 bases, with 12 bases between them. Here the CDR3 reads CSVSGHRQETQYF. CDR3 DNA sequence: TGCAGCGTTTCGGGACATAGACAAGAGACCCAGTACTTC.

The chain joins TRBV2 to TRBJ1-2; no clear D gene. The CDR3 sequence is 15 residues long. The germline gives CDR1 SNHLY, CDR2 FYNNEI. V gave up 2 bases and J gave up 0 bases, with 10 bases separating them. In DNA form, the CDR3 reads TGTGCCAGCAGTGAATTAGGGAGACCTAACTATGGCTACACCTTC. This gives the protein CASSELGRPNYGYTF.

The chain recombines TRBV4-1 with TRBJ1-1; possible D gene TRBD1, 6 bases. Trimming left V 4 bases short and J 1 base short, with 16 bases between. The CDR3 spans 16 residues. Germline assignment: CDR1 MGHRA and CDR2 YSYEKL. CDR3 in amino acids: CASSLQAGGGNTEAFF. DNA for the CDR3: TGCGCCAGCAGCCTCCAGGCGGGAGGGGGGAACACTGAAGCTTTCTTT.

As DNA, the CDR3 is TGTGCCAGCAGGCTAACGACAGGGTGGGAGACCCAGTACTTC. Translating gives CASRLTTGWETQYF. The J gene is TRBJ2-5, the V gene TRBV28, with 7 bases matching TRBD1. The junction had 9 bases not matched to a gene; V was cut back by 6 bases and J by 5 bases. The germline V gene encodes CDR1 MDHEN and CDR2 SYDVKM. This CDR3 is built from 14 residues.

This clone was found once. The rearrangement joins TRBV6-5 to TRBJ2-3; possibly TRBD2 for D (6 bases). The CDR3 is 15 residues long. From germline, CDR1 is MNHEY and CDR2 SVGAGI. Trimming shortened V by 6 bases and J by 1 base, and 14 bases separated the two germline ends. The CDR3 DNA follows: TGTGCCAGCAGGGACCGGGACTCAGGCACAGATACGCAGTATTTT. Translating it yields CASRDRDSGTDTQYF.

The sample holds one count of this clone. V usage is TRBV5-1 and J usage is TRBJ2-3, with D perhaps matching TRBD2 (6 bases). CDR1 and CDR2 from the germline V gene are SGHRS and YFSETQ. This CDR3 has 15 amino acids. V shed 4 bases and J shed 1 base, with 13 bases lying between them. In DNA, the CDR3 is TGCGCCAGCAGCCTATCGGGAGTGCGCACAGATACGCAGTATTTT. As protein: CASSLSGVRTDTQYF.

The chain is built from TRBV29-1 and TRBJ2-2, with 12 bases lining up with TRBD2. Unmatched junction bases numbered 20, after V lost 7 bases and J lost 5 bases. The germline gives CDR1 SQVTM, CDR2 ANQGSEA. The CDR3 is made up of 19 amino acids. CDR3 coding DNA: TGCAGCGCGAACAGGGGGTGGTCGACTAGCGGGAGAGGAACCGGGGAGCTGTTTTTT. Protein sequence: CSANRGWSTSGRGTGELFF.

This chain joins TRBV2 and TRBJ2-3; 9 bases agree with TRBD1. The CDR3 totals 15 residues. V lost 6 bases to trimming and J lost 0 bases; unmatched junction nucleotides: 4. Germline V gene lookup returns CDR1 SNHLY and CDR2 FYNNEI. As DNA, the CDR3 is TGTGCCAGCAGACCCGGGACAGGGAGCACAGATACGCAGTATTTT. The encoded protein is CASRPGTGSTDTQYF.

The chain recombines TRBV21-1 with TRBJ1-3; the D call of TRBD1 is as the table states it, not checked on the DNA. TRBV21-1 is a pseudogene. CDR3 length equals 17 residues. CDR3 protein: CASSKGPGTGTPGTIYF. CDR3 sequence (DNA): TGTGCCAGCAGCAAAGGCCCCGGGACAGGGACCCCAGGCACCATATATTTT.

CDR3 sequence (DNA): TGTGCCACCAGTGCGGCGGGACAGGGGGACTACGAGCAGTACTTC. It specifies CATSAAGQGDYEQYF. V is TRBV24-1 and J is TRBJ2-7; TRBD1 matches at 11 bases. This CDR3 is built from 15 residues. Germline CDR1 KGHDR, CDR2 SFDVKD. The V and J ends lost 5 bases and 3 bases, in that order; junction bases with no gene match: 5.

The CDR3 sequence is CASSATLAGGQDTQYF. The CDR3 nucleotides read TGTGCCAGCTCAGCGACACTAGCGGGAGGGCAAGATACGCAGTATTTT. The gene calls are TRBV18 and TRBJ2-3; 13 bases match TRBD2. V shed 5 bases, J shed 5 bases, and the junction held 7 bases outside the gene matches. The CDR3 runs 16 residues. Looked up from germline, CDR1 is KGHSH and CDR2 is LQKENI.

The gene calls are TRBV24-1 and TRBJ2-1, with D maybe TRBD2 (6 bases). Between the trimmed V and J ends, which lost 5 bases and 5 bases, there was a span of 12 bases. The CDR3 length is 14 residues. CDR1 is KGHDR and CDR2 is SFDVKD in the germline V gene. CDR3 in amino acids: CATSAMDYDNEQFF. CDR3 DNA sequence: TGTGCCACCAGTGCCATGGACTATGACAATGAGCAGTTCTTC.

The CDR3, as DNA: TGTGCCTGGAGAACACCCGGACAGGGAAACTATGGCTACACCTTC. This gives the protein CAWRTPGQGNYGYTF. This chain connects TRBV30 to TRBJ1-2; 8 bases are a match to TRBD1. This CDR3 is 15 amino acids long. The germline V gene encodes CDR1 GTSNPN and CDR2 SVGIG (reference sequence). Trimming took 3 bases from V and 2 from J; bases not matched to a gene: 8. Drawing the rest from reference TRBV30 and TRBJ1-2, the complete variable domain is SQTIHQWPATLVQPVGSPLSLECTVEGTSNPNLYWYRQAAGRGLQLLFYSVGIGQISSEVPQNLSASRPQDRQFILSSKKLLLSDSGFYLCAWRTPGQGNYGYTFGSGTRLTVV.

The chain joins TRBV11-1 to TRBJ2-1, with TRBD1 matching over 8 bases. Germline V gives CDR1 SGHAT, CDR2 FQDESV (reference sequence). The CDR3 is made up of 15 amino acids. J lost 1 base, V lost 3 bases, and 2 bases had no gene match. The CDR3 here is CASSLDRASYNEQFF. CDR3 sequence (DNA): TGTGCCAGCAGCTTGGACAGGGCATCCTACAATGAGCAGTTCTTC.

The chain carries TRBV5-1 and TRBJ2-5; a possible D gene is TRBD1 (5 bases). Germline CDR1 and CDR2: SGHRS and YFSETQ. This CDR3 has 15 amino acids. V lost 0 bases to trimming and J lost 5 bases, with 14 bases between them. CDR3 protein: CASSLAIGAGETQYF. CDR3 sequence (DNA): TGCGCCAGCAGCTTGGCCATAGGGGCCGGGGAGACCCAGTACTTC.

This clone was picked up one time. V and J are TRBV9 and TRBJ1-2; 9 nucleotides agree with TRBD1. V gave up 2 bases and J gave up 6 bases; unmatched junction bases: 8. Looked up from germline, CDR1 is SGDLS and CDR2 is YYNGEE. This CDR3 has 15 residues. CDR3 amino acids: CASSVLPGQGDGYTF. Here the CDR3 DNA reads TGTGCCAGCAGCGTGTTACCGGGACAGGGAGATGGCTACACCTTC.

The V call is TRBV5-1, the J call TRBJ2-7; 11 nucleotides match TRBD2. Germline trimming cut 5 bases from V and 3 bases from J; bases unmatched to any gene: 1. Germline-derived CDR1 and CDR2 are SGHRS and YFSETQ. CDR3 size: 13 residues. The chain's CDR3 is CASRGTSGYEQYF. The CDR3, as DNA: TGCGCCAGCAGAGGGACTAGCGGCTACGAGCAGTACTTC.

V is TRBV27 and J is TRBJ2-3; D is ambiguous. Germline lookup yields CDR1 MNHEY and CDR2 SMNVEV (reference sequence). This CDR3 is built from 15 residues. Trimming shortened V by 1 base and J by 0 bases, and 8 bases separated the two germline ends. CDR3 DNA: TGTGCCAGCAGTTTATTGGGTAGCAGCACAGATACGCAGTATTTT. Its translation is CASSLLGSSTDTQYF.

The rearrangement links TRBV5-1 to TRBJ1-4; D remains unclear. From germline, CDR1 is SGHRS and CDR2 YFSETQ. CDR3 length: 15 amino acids. Deletions cut 0 bases from V and 0 bases from J, with 6 bases between. The CDR3, as DNA: TGCGCCAGCAGCTTGGCCCCTCCAACTAATGAAAAACTGTTTTTT. Its protein is CASSLAPPTNEKLFF.

Here the CDR3 reads CASSLQGFPEKLFF. For the CDR3, the DNA is TGTGCCAGCAGTCTTCAGGGATTCCCTGAAAAACTGTTTTTT. V usage is TRBV27 and J usage is TRBJ1-4, with D perhaps matching TRBD1 (5 bases). Germline V lookup: CDR1 MNHEY, CDR2 SMNVEV (reference sequence). Trimming shortened V by 5 bases and J by 7 bases, and 14 bases separated the two germline ends. The CDR3 runs to 14 residues.

The gene calls are TRBV29-1 and TRBJ1-2; D gene ambiguous. V lost 4 bases and J 2 bases, leaving 8 bases between the germline ends. CDR1 and CDR2 (germline): SQVTM, ANQGSEA. The CDR3 is made up of 12 amino acids. CDR3 DNA sequence: TGCAGCGTTGTTGGTCAGAACTATGGCTACACCTTC. Its translation: CSVVGQNYGYTF. Full variable domain (missing parts from reference TRBV29-1 and TRBJ1-2): SAVISQKPSRDICQRGTSLTIQCQVDSQVTMMFWYRQQPGQSLTLIATANQGSEATYESGFVIDKFPISRPNLTFSTLTVSNMSPEDSSIYLCSVVGQNYGYTFGSGTRLTVV.

The chain links TRBV10-1 to TRBJ1-2; 7 nucleotides align to TRBD1. Losses at the gene ends were 0 bases for V and 8 bases for J; bases not matched to a gene: 9. The CDR3 runs 15 residues. Germline CDR1 reads WNHNN; CDR2 reads SYGVQD (reference sequence). Here the CDR3 DNA reads TGCGCCAGCAGTGAGTCGCGGCAGGGGGTCGGAGGCTACACCTTC. It is translated as CASSESRQGVGGYTF.

The rearrangement uses TRBV18 and TRBJ2-5; 10 bases agree with TRBD2. Germline loops: CDR1 KGHSH, CDR2 LQKENI. The CDR3 loop spans 15 amino acids. V was pared by 8 bases and J by 2 bases, with 8 bases of the junction left unmatched. CDR3 nucleotide sequence: TGTGCCAGCGGGATAGCGGGAGGTGGACAAGAGACCCAGTACTTC. It encodes CASGIAGGGQETQYF.

This clone was detected once. This sequence joins TRBV28 and TRBJ2-1, with 9 bases aligning to TRBD1. The CDR3 is 15 amino acids. V gave up 5 bases and J gave up 12 bases; unmatched junction bases: 14. CDR1 is MDHEN, CDR2 SYDVKM, per germline. The CDR3 protein is CASSQPGQGLGGQFF. CDR3 sequence (DNA): TGTGCCAGCAGTCAACCTGGACAGGGGCTTGGCGGGCAGTTCTTC.